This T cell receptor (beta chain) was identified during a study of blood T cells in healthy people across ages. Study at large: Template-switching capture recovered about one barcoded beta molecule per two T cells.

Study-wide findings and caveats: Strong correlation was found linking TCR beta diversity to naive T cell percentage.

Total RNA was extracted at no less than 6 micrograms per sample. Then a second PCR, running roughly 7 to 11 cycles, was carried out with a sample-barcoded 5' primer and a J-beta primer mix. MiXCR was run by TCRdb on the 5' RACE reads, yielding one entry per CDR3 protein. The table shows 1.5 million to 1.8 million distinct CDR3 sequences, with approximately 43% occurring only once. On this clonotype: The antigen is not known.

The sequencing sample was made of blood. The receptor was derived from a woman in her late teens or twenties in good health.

The CDR3 region has the DNA TGTGCCAGCAGCTTAGGTTATGGGAGTGAAAAACTGTTTTTT. Its protein is CASSLGYGSEKLFF. The genes are TRBV7-2 and TRBJ1-4; D remains ambiguous. V lost 1 base, J lost 7 bases, and 10 bases lay in between. The CDR3 spans 14 residues. Germline V lookup: CDR1 SGHTA, CDR2 FQGNSA. The full variable domain, its missing parts supplied by reference TRBV7-2 and TRBJ1-4, is GAGVSQSPSNKVTEKGKDVELRCDPISGHTALYWYRQSLGQGLEFLIYFQGNSAPDKSGLPSDRFSAERTGGSVSTLTIQRTQQEDSAVYLCASSLGYGSEKLFFGSGTQLSVL.